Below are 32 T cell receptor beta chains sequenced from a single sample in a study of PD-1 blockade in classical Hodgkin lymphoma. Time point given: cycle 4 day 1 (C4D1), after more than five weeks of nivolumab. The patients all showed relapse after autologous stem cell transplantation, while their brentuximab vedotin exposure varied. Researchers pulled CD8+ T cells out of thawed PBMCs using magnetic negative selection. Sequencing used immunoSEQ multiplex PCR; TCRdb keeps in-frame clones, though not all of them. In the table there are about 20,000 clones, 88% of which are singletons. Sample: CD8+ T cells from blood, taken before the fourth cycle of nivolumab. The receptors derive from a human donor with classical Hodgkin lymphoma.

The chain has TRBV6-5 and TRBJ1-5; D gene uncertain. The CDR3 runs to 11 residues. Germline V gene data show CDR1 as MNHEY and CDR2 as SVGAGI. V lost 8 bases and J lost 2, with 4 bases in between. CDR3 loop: CASGGNQPQHF. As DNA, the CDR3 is TGTGCCAGCGGAGGCAATCAGCCCCAGCATTTT.

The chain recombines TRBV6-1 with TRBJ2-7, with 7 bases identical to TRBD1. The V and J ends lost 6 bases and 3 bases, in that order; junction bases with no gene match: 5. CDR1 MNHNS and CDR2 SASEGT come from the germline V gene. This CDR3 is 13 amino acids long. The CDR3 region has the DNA TGTGCCAGCAGAGGGGACAGCATCTACGAGCAGTACTTC. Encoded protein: CASRGDSIYEQYF.

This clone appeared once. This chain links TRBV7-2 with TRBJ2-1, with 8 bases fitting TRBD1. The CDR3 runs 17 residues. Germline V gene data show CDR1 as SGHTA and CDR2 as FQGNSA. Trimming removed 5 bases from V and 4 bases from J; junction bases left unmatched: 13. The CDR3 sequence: CASSHQTGVFVYNEQFF. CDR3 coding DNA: TGTGCCAGCAGCCATCAGACAGGGGTTTTTGTATACAATGAGCAGTTCTTC. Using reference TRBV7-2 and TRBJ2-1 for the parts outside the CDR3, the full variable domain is GAGVSQSPSNKVTEKGKDVELRCDPISGHTALYWYRQSLGQGLEFLIYFQGNSAPDKSGLPSDRFSAERTGGSVSTLTIQRTQQEDSAVYLCASSHQTGVFVYNEQFFGPGTRLTVL.

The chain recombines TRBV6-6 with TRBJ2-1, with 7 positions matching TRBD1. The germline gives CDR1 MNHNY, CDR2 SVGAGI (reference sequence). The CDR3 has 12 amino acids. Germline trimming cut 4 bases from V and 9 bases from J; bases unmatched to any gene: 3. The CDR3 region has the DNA TGTGCCAGCAGTTCCGACAGGGTTGAGCAGTTCTTC. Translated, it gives CASSSDRVEQFF.

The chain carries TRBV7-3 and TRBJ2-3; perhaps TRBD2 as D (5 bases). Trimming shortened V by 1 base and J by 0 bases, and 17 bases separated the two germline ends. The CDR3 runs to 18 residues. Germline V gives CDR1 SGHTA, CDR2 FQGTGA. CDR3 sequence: CASSLRGSVDPSTDTQYF. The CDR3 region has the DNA TGTGCCAGCAGCTTAAGGGGTAGCGTGGACCCTAGCACAGATACGCAGTATTTT.

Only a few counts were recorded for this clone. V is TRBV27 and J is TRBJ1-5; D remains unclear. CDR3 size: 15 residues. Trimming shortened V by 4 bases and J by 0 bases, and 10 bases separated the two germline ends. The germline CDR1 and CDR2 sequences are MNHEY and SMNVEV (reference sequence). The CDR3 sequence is CASSSGSYSNQPQHF. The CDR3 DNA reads TGTGCCAGCAGTTCGGGTTCTTATAGCAATCAGCCCCAGCATTTT.

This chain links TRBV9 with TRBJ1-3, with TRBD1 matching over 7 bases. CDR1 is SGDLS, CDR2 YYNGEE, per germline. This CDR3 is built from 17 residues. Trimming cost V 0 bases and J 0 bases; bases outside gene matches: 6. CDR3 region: CASSVDTGADSGNTIYF. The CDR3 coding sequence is TGTGCCAGCAGCGTAGACACAGGGGCGGACTCTGGAAACACCATATATTTT.

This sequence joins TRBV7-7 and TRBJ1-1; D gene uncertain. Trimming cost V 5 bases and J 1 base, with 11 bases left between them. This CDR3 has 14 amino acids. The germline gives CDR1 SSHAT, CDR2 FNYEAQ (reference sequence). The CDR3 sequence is CASSPLQKNTEAFF. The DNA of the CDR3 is TGTGCCAGCAGCCCCTTACAGAAGAACACTGAAGCTTTCTTT. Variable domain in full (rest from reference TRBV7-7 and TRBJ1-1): GAGVSQSPRYKVTKRGQDVTLRCDPISSHATLYWYQQALGQGPEFLTYFNYEAQPDKSGLPSDRFSAERPEGSISTLTIQRTEQRDSAMYRCASSPLQKNTEAFFGQGTRLTVV.

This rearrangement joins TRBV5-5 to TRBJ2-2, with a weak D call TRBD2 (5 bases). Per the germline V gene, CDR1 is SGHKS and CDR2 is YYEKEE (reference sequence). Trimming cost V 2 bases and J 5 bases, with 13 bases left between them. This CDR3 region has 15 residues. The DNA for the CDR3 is TGTGCCAGCAGCTTTAGGGTGTCGGGAACCGGGGAGCTGTTTTTT. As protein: CASSFRVSGTGELFF.

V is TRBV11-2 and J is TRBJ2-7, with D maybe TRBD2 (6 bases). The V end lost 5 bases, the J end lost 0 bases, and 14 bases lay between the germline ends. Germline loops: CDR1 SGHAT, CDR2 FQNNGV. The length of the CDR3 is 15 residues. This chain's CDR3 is CASSPGLSSSYEQYF. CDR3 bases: TGTGCCAGCAGCCCGGGACTTTCTAGCTCCTACGAGCAGTACTTC.

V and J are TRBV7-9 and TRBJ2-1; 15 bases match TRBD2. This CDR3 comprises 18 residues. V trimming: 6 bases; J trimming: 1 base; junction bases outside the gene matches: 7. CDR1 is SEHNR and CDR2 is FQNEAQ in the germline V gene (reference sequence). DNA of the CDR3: TGTGCCAGCAGTCGACCGGGACTAGCGGGAGGTTCCTACAATGAGCAGTTCTTC. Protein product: CASSRPGLAGGSYNEQFF.

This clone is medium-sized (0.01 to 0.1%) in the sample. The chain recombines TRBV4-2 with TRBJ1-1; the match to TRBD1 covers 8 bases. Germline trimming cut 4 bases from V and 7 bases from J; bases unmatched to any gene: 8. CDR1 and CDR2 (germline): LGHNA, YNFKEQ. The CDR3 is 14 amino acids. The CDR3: CASSPTGGRDEAFF. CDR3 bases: TGTGCCAGCAGCCCTACAGGGGGAAGGGATGAAGCTTTCTTT.

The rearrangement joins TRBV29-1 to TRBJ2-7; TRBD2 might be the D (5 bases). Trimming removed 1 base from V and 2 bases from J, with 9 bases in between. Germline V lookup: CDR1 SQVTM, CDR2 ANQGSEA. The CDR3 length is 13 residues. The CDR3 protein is CSVEARETYEQYF. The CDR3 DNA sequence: TGCAGCGTTGAAGCTCGGGAAACCTACGAGCAGTACTTC.

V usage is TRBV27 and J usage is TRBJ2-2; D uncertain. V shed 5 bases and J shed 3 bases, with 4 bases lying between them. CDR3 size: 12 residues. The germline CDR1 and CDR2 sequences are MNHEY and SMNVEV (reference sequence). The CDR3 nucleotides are TGTGCCAGCAGTCCGGACACCGGGGAGCTGTTTTTT. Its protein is CASSPDTGELFF.

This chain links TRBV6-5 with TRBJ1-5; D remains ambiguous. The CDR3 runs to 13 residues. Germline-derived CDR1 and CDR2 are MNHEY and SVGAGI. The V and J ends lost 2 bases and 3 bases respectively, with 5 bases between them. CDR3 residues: CASSYLANQPQHF. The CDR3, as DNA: TGTGCCAGCAGTTACCTCGCCAATCAGCCCCAGCATTTT.

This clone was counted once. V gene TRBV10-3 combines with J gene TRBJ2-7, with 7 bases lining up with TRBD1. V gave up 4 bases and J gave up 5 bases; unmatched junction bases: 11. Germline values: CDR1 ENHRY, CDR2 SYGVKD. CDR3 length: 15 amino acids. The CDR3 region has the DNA TGTGCCATCAGTGTAGAAGGACAGGCAGGCGACGAGCAGTACTTC. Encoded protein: CAISVEGQAGDEQYF.

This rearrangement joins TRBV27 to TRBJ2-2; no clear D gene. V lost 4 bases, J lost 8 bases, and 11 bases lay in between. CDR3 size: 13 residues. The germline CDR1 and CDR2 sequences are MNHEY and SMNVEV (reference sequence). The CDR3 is CASSSHGAGELFF. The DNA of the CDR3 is TGTGCCAGCAGTTCCCATGGTGCGGGGGAGCTGTTTTTT.

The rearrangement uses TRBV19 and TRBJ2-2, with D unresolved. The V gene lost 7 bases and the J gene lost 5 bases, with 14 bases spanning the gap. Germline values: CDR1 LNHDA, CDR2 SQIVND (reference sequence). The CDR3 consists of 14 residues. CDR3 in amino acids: CASTPGWRTGELFF. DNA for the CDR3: TGTGCCAGTACCCCCGGTTGGCGAACCGGGGAGCTGTTTTTT.

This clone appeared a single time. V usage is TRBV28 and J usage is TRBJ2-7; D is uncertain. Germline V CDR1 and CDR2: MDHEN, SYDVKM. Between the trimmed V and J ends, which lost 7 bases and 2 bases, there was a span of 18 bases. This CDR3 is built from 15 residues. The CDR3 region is CASNSRAWVTYEQYF. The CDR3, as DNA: TGTGCCAGCAATTCGCGTGCCTGGGTAACCTACGAGCAGTACTTC.

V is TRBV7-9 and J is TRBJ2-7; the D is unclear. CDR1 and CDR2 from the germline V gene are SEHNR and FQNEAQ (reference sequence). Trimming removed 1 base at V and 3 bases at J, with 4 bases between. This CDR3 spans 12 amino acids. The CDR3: CASSLEVYEQYF. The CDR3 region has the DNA TGTGCCAGCAGCTTAGAAGTCTACGAGCAGTACTTC.

CDR3 residues: CASSFGQDRYF. CDR3 in DNA: TGCGCCAGCAGCTTTGGACAGGATCGGTACTTC. The rearrangement joins TRBV5-1 to TRBJ2-7; 7 bases align to TRBD1. This CDR3 is built from 11 residues. Trimming at V came to 2 bases and at J to 12 bases, leaving 5 bases not matched to a gene. Germline V gene lookup returns CDR1 SGHRS and CDR2 YFSETQ.

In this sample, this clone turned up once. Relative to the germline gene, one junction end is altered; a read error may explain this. CDR3 loop: CASRAPGDARDMQYF. In nucleotides, the CDR3 is TGTGCCAGCAGGGCACCGGGAGACGCGAGGGATATGCAGTATTTT. The chain has TRBV6-6 and TRBJ2-3; TRBD2 is a possible D gene (6 bases). In germline, CDR1 is MNHNY, CDR2 SVGAGI (reference sequence). The CDR3 has 15 residues.

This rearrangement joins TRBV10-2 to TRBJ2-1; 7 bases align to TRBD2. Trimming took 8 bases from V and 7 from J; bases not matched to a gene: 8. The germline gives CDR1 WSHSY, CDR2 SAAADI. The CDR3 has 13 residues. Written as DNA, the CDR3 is TGCGCCAGCTGTCCTTTACTAGCGAATGAGCAGTTCTTC. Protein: CASCPLLANEQFF.

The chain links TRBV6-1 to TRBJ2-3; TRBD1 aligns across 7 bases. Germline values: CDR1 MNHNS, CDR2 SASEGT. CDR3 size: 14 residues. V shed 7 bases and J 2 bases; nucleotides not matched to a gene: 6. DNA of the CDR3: TGTGCCAGCACCAGACAGGGACCCACAGATACGCAGTATTTT. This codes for CASTRQGPTDTQYF.

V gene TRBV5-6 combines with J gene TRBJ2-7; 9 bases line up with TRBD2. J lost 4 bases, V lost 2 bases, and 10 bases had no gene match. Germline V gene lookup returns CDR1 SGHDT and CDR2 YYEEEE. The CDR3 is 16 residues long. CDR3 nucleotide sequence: TGTGCCAGCAGCTTCGAGGGTAGCGGGAGTATATACGAGCAGTACTTC. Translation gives CASSFEGSGSIYEQYF.

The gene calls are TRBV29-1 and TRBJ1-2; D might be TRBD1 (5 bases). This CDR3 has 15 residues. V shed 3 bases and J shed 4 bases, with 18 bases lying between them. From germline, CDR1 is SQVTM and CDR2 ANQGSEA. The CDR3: CSVEGGKAAIYGYTF. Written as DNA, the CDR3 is TGCAGCGTTGAGGGGGGGAAGGCGGCCATCTATGGCTACACCTTC.

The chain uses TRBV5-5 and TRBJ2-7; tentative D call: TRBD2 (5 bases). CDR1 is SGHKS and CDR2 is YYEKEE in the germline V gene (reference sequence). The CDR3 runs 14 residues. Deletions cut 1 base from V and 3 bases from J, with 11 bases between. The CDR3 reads CASSLQEDYYEQYF. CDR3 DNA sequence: TGTGCCAGCAGCTTGCAGGAGGATTACTACGAGCAGTACTTC.

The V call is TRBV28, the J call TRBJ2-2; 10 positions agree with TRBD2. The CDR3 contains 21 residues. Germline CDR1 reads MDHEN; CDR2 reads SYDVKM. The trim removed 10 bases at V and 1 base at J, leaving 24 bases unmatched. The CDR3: CATFPEGSASGRALNTGELFF. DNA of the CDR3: TGTGCCACCTTTCCGGAAGGCTCCGCCAGCGGGAGGGCCCTGAACACCGGGGAGCTGTTTTTT. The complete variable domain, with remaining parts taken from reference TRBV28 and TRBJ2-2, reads DVKVTQSSRYLVKRTGEKVFLECVQDMDHENMFWYRQDPGLGLRLIYFSYDVKMKEKGDIPEGYSVSREKKERFSLILESASTNQTSMYLCATFPEGSASGRALNTGELFFGEGSRLTVL.

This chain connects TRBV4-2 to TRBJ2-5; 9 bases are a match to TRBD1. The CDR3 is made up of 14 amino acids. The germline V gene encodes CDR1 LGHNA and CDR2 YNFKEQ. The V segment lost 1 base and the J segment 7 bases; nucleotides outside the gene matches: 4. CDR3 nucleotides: TGTGCCAGCAGCCAAGGCAACAGGGGGCGGACCCAGTACTTC. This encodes CASSQGNRGRTQYF.

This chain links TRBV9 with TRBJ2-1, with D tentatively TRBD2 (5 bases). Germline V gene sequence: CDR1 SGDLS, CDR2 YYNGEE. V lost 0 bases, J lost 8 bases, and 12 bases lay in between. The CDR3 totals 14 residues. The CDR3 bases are TGTGCCAGCAGCGTAGGAGGGCTTTATGATGAGCAGTTCTTC. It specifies CASSVGGLYDEQFF.

As DNA, the CDR3 is TGTGCCAGCAGTATAGCGGGGGCCCCAGTTACCGGGGAGCTGTTTTTT. This gives the protein CASSIAGAPVTGELFF. V is TRBV28 and J is TRBJ2-2; 9 bases line up with TRBD2. Germline-derived CDR1 and CDR2 are MDHEN and SYDVKM. The CDR3 is made up of 16 amino acids. The ends lost 5 bases at V and 5 bases at J; junction bases unmatched: 9.

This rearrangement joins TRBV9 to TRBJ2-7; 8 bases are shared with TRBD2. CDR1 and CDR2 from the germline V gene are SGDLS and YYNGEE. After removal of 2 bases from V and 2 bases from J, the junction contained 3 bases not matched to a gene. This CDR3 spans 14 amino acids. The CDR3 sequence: CASSVGSGTYEQYF. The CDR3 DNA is TGTGCCAGCAGCGTCGGTAGCGGGACCTACGAGCAGTACTTC.